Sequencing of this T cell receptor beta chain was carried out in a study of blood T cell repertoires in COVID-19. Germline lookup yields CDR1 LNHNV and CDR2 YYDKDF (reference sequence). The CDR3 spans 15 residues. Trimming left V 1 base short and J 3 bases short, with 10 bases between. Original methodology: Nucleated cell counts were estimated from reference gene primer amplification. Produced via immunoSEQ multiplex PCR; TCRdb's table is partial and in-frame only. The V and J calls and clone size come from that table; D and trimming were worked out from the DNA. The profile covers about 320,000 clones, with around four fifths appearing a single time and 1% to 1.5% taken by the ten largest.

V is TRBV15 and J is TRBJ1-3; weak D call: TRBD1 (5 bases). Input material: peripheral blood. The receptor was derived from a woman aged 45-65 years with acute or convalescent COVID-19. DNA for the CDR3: TGTGCCACCAGCAGAGTTGGGGGGTTTGGAAACACCATATATTTT. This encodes CATSRVGGFGNTIYF.